This note documents a single T cell receptor (beta chain) sequence. This entry belongs to a study of T-cell memory formation after mild COVID-19. MiXCR was run by TCRdb on the 5' RACE reads, yielding one entry per CDR3 protein. In the table there are about 560,000 distinct CDR3 sequences, less than 25% of which are singletons. Trimming removed 3 bases at V and 2 bases at J, with 10 bases between. Germline assignment: CDR1 GTSNPN and CDR2 SVGIG (reference sequence). The CDR3 has 13 amino acids. The source is an adult woman who had mild COVID-19 (a few samples of this study predate the infection). Cell type and time point are not known. This sequence joins TRBV30 and TRBJ1-1; D is perhaps TRBD1 (5 bases). Sequences were obtained from PBMCs or a T cell subset sorted from them (not recorded which). DNA for the CDR3: TGTGCCTGGAGCCGGGGACCAAACACTGAAGCTTTCTTT. Translated, it gives CAWSRGPNTEAFF.